Presented here are 24 T cell receptor beta chains from one specimen sequenced in a study of naive and memory T cell subsets. Two oligonucleotides, mixed equimolar, formed the beta constant-region primer covering TRBC1 and TRBC2. TCRdb re-called the UMI-ligation and nested PCR reads with MiXCR, one entry per CDR3 protein. The sample shows about 80,000 distinct CDR3 sequences, around 13% of them seen only once. The sequenced sample was central memory CD4+ T cells from blood. Receptors originate from a human donor in good health.

J is TRBJ1-5 and V is TRBV6-6; D unclear. CDR1 is MNHNY and CDR2 is SVGAGI in the germline V gene (reference sequence). Trimming shortened V by 0 bases and J by 7 bases, and 7 bases separated the two germline ends. The CDR3 runs to 13 residues. The CDR3 here is CASSYSKVQPQHF. The CDR3 nucleotides are TGTGCCAGCAGTTACTCGAAGGTCCAGCCCCAGCATTTT.

In this sample, this clonotype turned up a few times. The V and J genes are TRBV12-3 or TRBV12-4 and TRBJ1-1; unclear D gene. The CDR3 has 14 residues. Trimming left V 7 bases short and J 5 bases short, with 17 bases between. CDR3 nucleotides: TGTGCCAGCACCCCCTTTGGCCAAAGTACTGAAGCTTTCTTT. This encodes CASTPFGQSTEAFF.

This clonotype was picked up many times. V usage is TRBV20-1 and J usage is TRBJ2-7, with TRBD2 matching 11 bases. The length of the CDR3 is 15 residues. J gave up 2 bases and V 4 bases, and 7 bases lay outside the gene matches. Per germline, CDR1 DFQATT and CDR2 SNEGSKA (reference sequence). The CDR3: CSANPLAGEPYEQYF. The CDR3 nucleotides are TGCAGTGCTAACCCACTAGCGGGAGAACCCTACGAGCAGTACTTC.

The chain links TRBV30 to TRBJ2-5, with D unresolved. This CDR3 comprises 12 residues. The ends were cut back, 4 bases at V and 0 bases at J, with 6 bases in the middle. The germline V gene has CDR1 GTSNPN and CDR2 SVGIG (reference sequence). The CDR3 DNA is TGTGCCTGGAAGTTATACCAAGAGACCCAGTACTTC. Translating gives CAWKLYQETQYF.

V usage is TRBV7-8 and J usage is TRBJ2-3; D may be TRBD1 or TRBD2 (5 bases each). V was pared by 4 bases and J by 0 bases, with 11 bases between. The CDR3 is 15 amino acids. Germline V gene lookup returns CDR1 SGHVS and CDR2 FQNEAQ. The CDR3 loop reads CASSSGTGSTDTQYF. The CDR3 bases are TGTGCCAGCAGCTCCGGGACGGGGAGCACAGATACGCAGTATTTT.

V gene TRBV2 combines with J gene TRBJ2-4; tentatively, D is TRBD1 or TRBD2 (6 bases each). The germline CDR1 and CDR2 sequences are SNHLY and FYNNEI. The germline V and J ends were trimmed by 5 bases and 0 bases, with 14 bases remaining between them. The CDR3 runs to 16 residues. CDR3 nucleotide sequence: TGTGCCAGCAGTATTACCTCGGGGGCAGCCAAAAACATTCAGTACTTC. Residues: CASSITSGAAKNIQYF.

This sequence joins TRBV24-1 and TRBJ2-5; no reliable D call. V gave up 4 bases and J gave up 3 bases, with 5 bases separating them. Looked up from germline, CDR1 is KGHDR and CDR2 is SFDVKD. CDR3 length: 12 residues. Here the CDR3 reads CATSDHKETQYF. The CDR3 region has the DNA TGTGCCACCAGTGACCATAAAGAGACCCAGTACTTC.

In this sample, this clonotype turned up many times. The genes are TRBV6-1 and TRBJ2-5; D gene ambiguous. V was shortened by 7 bases and J by 4 bases, with 10 bases between the two germline ends. This CDR3 spans 12 amino acids. CDR1 is MNHNS and CDR2 is SASEGT in the germline V gene. In DNA form, the CDR3 reads TGTGCCAGCACCCCTAGTTCAGAGACCCAGTACTTC. This codes for CASTPSSETQYF.

V usage is TRBV29-1 and J usage is TRBJ1-1; 11 bases agree with TRBD1. After removal of 7 bases from V and 5 bases from J, the junction contained 6 bases not matched to a gene. From germline, CDR1 is SQVTM and CDR2 ANQGSEA. The CDR3 is made up of 13 amino acids. CDR3 loop: CSAVGTGGTEAFF. In DNA, the CDR3 is TGCAGCGCCGTCGGGACAGGGGGTACTGAAGCTTTCTTT.

This clonotype was observed a few times. This chain uses TRBV5-4 with TRBJ2-5, with 12 bases identical to TRBD2. The CDR3 sequence is 17 residues long. The V gene's germline CDR1 is SGHNT and CDR2 YYREEE (reference sequence). With 4 bases clipped from V and 5 bases from J, the junction kept 12 bases outside the gene matches. Here the CDR3 reads CASSPRLAGGLGETQYF. In DNA form, the CDR3 reads TGTGCCAGCAGCCCCCGGCTAGCGGGAGGGCTGGGTGAGACCCAGTACTTC.

Here the CDR3 reads CSVTRDRGKNTEAFF. DNA of the CDR3: TGCAGCGTTACCCGGGACAGGGGAAAGAACACTGAAGCTTTCTTT. This sequence joins TRBV29-1 and TRBJ1-1; 10 nucleotides line up with TRBD1. The CDR3 runs to 15 residues. Germline CDR1 reads SQVTM; CDR2 reads ANQGSEA. Trimming took 5 bases from V and 1 from J; bases not matched to a gene: 7.

This clonotype showed up just a few times. Here the CDR3 reads CASSSHRVAYNEQFF. CDR3 in DNA: TGTGCCAGCAGCTCTCACCGGGTAGCGTACAATGAGCAGTTCTTC. The chain couples TRBV7-2 to TRBJ2-1, with a tentative D call TRBD2 (5 bases). The V gene lost 4 bases and the J gene lost 4 bases, with 14 bases spanning the gap. The V gene's germline CDR1 is SGHTA and CDR2 FQGNSA. CDR3 size: 15 residues.

In its sample, this clonotype was seen many times. V gene TRBV7-9 combines with J gene TRBJ2-7, with 7 bases fitting TRBD2. The CDR3 sequence is 12 residues long. The ends lost 5 bases at V and 3 bases at J; junction bases unmatched: 1. CDR1 and CDR2 (germline): SEHNR, FQNEAQ (reference sequence). The CDR3 DNA reads as TGTGCCAGCAGCCCGGGGGGCTACGAGCAGTACTTC. Protein product: CASSPGGYEQYF.

The chain combines TRBV18 with TRBJ1-1; D is perhaps TRBD1 (5 bases). V shed 2 bases and J shed 4 bases, with 11 bases lying between them. The CDR3 has 14 residues. Germline V gene lookup returns CDR1 KGHSH and CDR2 LQKENI. The CDR3 nucleotides are TGTGCCAGCTCACCATCGGGGGTGGGCACTGAAGCTTTCTTT. Protein product: CASSPSGVGTEAFF.

This clonotype has just a few counts. The genes are TRBV24-1 and TRBJ2-3; 7 bases map to TRBD2. The CDR3 sequence is 13 residues long. Germline V gene data show CDR1 as KGHDR and CDR2 as SFDVKD. The J segment lost 10 bases and the V segment lost 2 bases, leaving 5 bases of the junction unmatched. The CDR3 DNA reads as TGTGCCACCAGTGATTCCGGACGGGAGGCGCAGTATTTT. Translation: CATSDSGREAQYF.

The chain joins TRBV15 to TRBJ1-6; TRBD1 might be the D (6 bases). Germline V gene data show CDR1 as LNHNV and CDR2 as YYDKDF (reference sequence). The CDR3 spans 17 residues. V was clipped by 6 bases and J by 0 bases, with 15 bases between them. CDR3 loop: CATSDRGTRSYNSPLHF. DNA of the CDR3: TGTGCCACCAGTGATCGAGGGACACGCTCCTATAATTCACCCCTCCACTTT. The full variable domain, with the rest looked up from reference TRBV15 and TRBJ1-6, is DAMVIQNPRYQVTQFGKPVTLSCSQTLNHNVMYWYQQKSSQAPKLLFHYYDKDFNNEADTPDNFQSRRPNTSFCFLDIRSPGLGDTAMYLCATSDRGTRSYNSPLHFGNGTRLTVT.

This clonotype has ten or more counts. The gene calls are TRBV20-1 and TRBJ2-5, with 7 bases lining up with TRBD1. V lost 0 bases to trimming and J lost 1 base; unmatched junction nucleotides: 5. This CDR3 region has 15 residues. CDR1 is DFQATT and CDR2 is SNEGSKA in the germline V gene (reference sequence). The CDR3 DNA sequence: TGCAGTGCTAGAGAGGGACAGCGATCCCAAGAGACCCAGTACTTC. Translating gives CSAREGQRSQETQYF.

V is TRBV2 and J is TRBJ2-1; D might be TRBD2 (6 bases). This CDR3 comprises 14 residues. Germline lookup yields CDR1 SNHLY and CDR2 FYNNEI. The germline V and J ends were trimmed by 6 bases and 3 bases, with 12 bases remaining between them. CDR3 sequence: CASSFGTGYNEQFF. In nucleotides, the CDR3 is TGTGCCAGCAGCTTCGGGACTGGCTACAATGAGCAGTTCTTC.

Ten or more counts support this clonotype. This chain joins TRBV29-1 and TRBJ2-7, with a possible D match to TRBD2 (6 bases). Looked up from germline, CDR1 is SQVTM and CDR2 is ANQGSEA. This CDR3 contains 12 residues. The V end was cut by 1 base, the J end by 7 bases, with 11 bases between. In nucleotides, the CDR3 is TGCAGCGTTGAAGTTCTTGGGAGGGAGCAGTACTTC. This gives the protein CSVEVLGREQYF.

This clonotype counts as medium-sized. The chain joins TRBV5-1 to TRBJ2-3; TRBD2 matches at 10 bases. The CDR3 covers 15 residues. Germline V gene lookup returns CDR1 SGHRS and CDR2 YFSETQ. V was clipped by 5 bases and J by 1 base; unmatched bases: 4. The CDR3 sequence is CASRAAGGGTDTQYF. Here the CDR3 DNA reads TGCGCCAGCAGAGCAGCGGGAGGGGGCACAGATACGCAGTATTTT.

V is TRBV11-1 and J is TRBJ2-1; D is possibly TRBD2 (6 bases). Germline loops: CDR1 SGHAT, CDR2 FQDESV (reference sequence). This CDR3 comprises 16 residues. Trimming removed 3 bases from V and 5 bases from J, with 17 bases in between. The CDR3 DNA follows: TGTGCCAGCAGCTTGTTTGGGGGGAAATTCGACAATGAGCAGTTCTTC. It encodes CASSLFGGKFDNEQFF.

The table lists this clonotype with a few counts. The chain links TRBV12-3 or TRBV12-4 to TRBJ2-1; 13 nucleotides line up with TRBD2. Losses at the gene ends were 6 bases for V and 6 bases for J; bases not matched to a gene: 8. This CDR3 has 16 residues. CDR3 sequence reads: CASSPRTSGRLNEQFF. The CDR3 region has the DNA TGTGCCAGCAGCCCTAGGACTAGCGGGAGACTCAATGAGCAGTTCTTC.

A few counts support this clonotype. CDR3 coding DNA: TGTGCCAGCAGCGGAACAGGGGGCAGAACTGAAGCTTTCTTT. It encodes CASSGTGGRTEAFF. The chain recombines TRBV5-6 with TRBJ1-1, with 9 bases fitting TRBD1. The CDR3 extends over 14 amino acids. V gave up 4 bases and J gave up 5 bases; unmatched junction bases: 6. Germline CDR1 SGHDT, CDR2 YYEEEE.

The chain carries TRBV5-4 and TRBJ2-3; D is ambiguous. The V gene's germline CDR1 is SGHNT and CDR2 YYREEE (reference sequence). V was clipped by 4 bases and J by 0 bases, with 15 bases between them. This CDR3 contains 16 residues. This chain's CDR3 is CASSGTLLWSTDTQYF. CDR3 bases: TGTGCCAGCAGCGGAACGCTATTATGGAGCACAGATACGCAGTATTTT.